This note documents a single T cell receptor (beta chain) sequence. The antigen is unknown. Carrying unique molecular identifiers, the cDNA also gained a universal primer site through template switching. TCRdb reanalysed the 5' RACE reads using MiXCR and keeps one entry per CDR3 protein. The sample carries about 810,000 distinct CDR3 sequences, more than 9% recorded once. The sample belongs to a study of identical twins. Points from the study as a whole: Alpha sequences that were out-of-frame and twin-shared showed an excess of low generation probability. Twins' excess sharing was less marked for out-of-frame beta sequences.

Germline V gives CDR1 DFQATT, CDR2 SNEGSKA (reference sequence). V lost 1 base and J 1 base, leaving 8 bases between the germline ends. This CDR3 has 13 residues. A further study also used this sample, focusing on yellow fever vaccine responses in identical twins.

Input material: PBMCs. The V and J genes are TRBV20-1 and TRBJ2-7; D gene uncertain. This TCR came from a woman aged 18-35 years in good health. CDR3 amino acids: CSARVGSSYEQYF. In nucleotides, the CDR3 is TGCAGTGCTAGAGTAGGCAGTTCCTACGAGCAGTACTTC.